These 20 T cell receptor beta chains were sequenced from one sample in a study of T-cell memory formation after mild COVID-19. TCRdb used MiXCR to reprocess the 5' RACE reads, holding one entry per CDR3 protein. The data hold some 330,000 distinct CDR3 sequences, with around a fifth observed a single time. The sequenced material came from PBMCs or a T cell subset sorted from them (not recorded which). The receptors originated from an adult woman who had mild COVID-19 (a few samples of this study predate the infection). Cell type and time point are not known.

The sample holds a few counts of this clonotype. The rearrangement links TRBV30 to TRBJ2-2, with 7 nucleotides matching TRBD2. Germline values: CDR1 GTSNPN, CDR2 SVGIG (reference sequence). V shed 3 bases and J 4 bases; nucleotides not matched to a gene: 14. This CDR3 is built from 17 residues. The CDR3 region is CAWRGLAANTGTGELFF. The CDR3 bases are TGTGCCTGGAGGGGCCTAGCGGCGAACACGGGCACCGGGGAGCTGTTTTTT. The variable domain in full, completed from reference TRBV30 and TRBJ2-2, reads SQTIHQWPATLVQPVGSPLSLECTVEGTSNPNLYWYRQAAGRGLQLLFYSVGIGQISSEVPQNLSASRPQDRQFILSSKKLLLSDSGFYLCAWRGLAANTGTGELFFGEGSRLTVL.

In this sample, this clonotype turned up a few times. The chain joins TRBV4-2 to TRBJ1-4; possibly TRBD1 for D (5 bases). This CDR3 contains 15 residues. V lost 0 bases, J lost 11 bases, and 16 bases lay in between. From germline, CDR1 is LGHNA and CDR2 YNFKEQ. DNA of the CDR3: TGTGCCAGCAGCCAAGATATCGCTCTCGGGGGGAAACTGTTTTTT. This sequence encodes CASSQDIALGGKLFF.

The V and J genes are TRBV11-3 and TRBJ2-7; D is undetermined. CDR1 is SGHNT, CDR2 YENEEA, per germline. Trimming removed 3 bases at V and 7 bases at J, with 7 bases between. The CDR3 spans 11 residues. CDR3 bases: TGTGCCAGCAGCTTCGGGTGGGAGCAGTACTTC. Translating it yields CASSFGWEQYF.

This chain joins TRBV7-9 and TRBJ2-3; a weak D match, TRBD2 (5 bases). The CDR3 consists of 16 residues. Germline CDR1 and CDR2: SEHNR and FQNEAQ (reference sequence). V lost 0 bases to trimming and J lost 5 bases, with 15 bases between them. CDR3 in amino acids: CASSLARKREIDTQYF. In DNA, the CDR3 is TGTGCCAGCAGCTTAGCGCGAAAGAGGGAGATAGATACGCAGTATTTT.

The chain employs TRBV6-2 or TRBV6-3 and TRBJ2-2; 13 bases are shared with TRBD2. V was clipped by 5 bases and J by 8 bases; unmatched bases: 11. CDR1 is MNHEY, CDR2 SVGEGT, per germline. There are 17 residues in the CDR3. The CDR3 DNA is TGTGCCAGCAGTACCCGACTAGCGGGGGGCGGTCCGGGGGAGCTGTTTTTT. It specifies CASSTRLAGGGPGELFF.

This clonotype was found a few times. The CDR3 DNA reads TGTGCCAGCTCCCCGGGCGGGGCGTTGGGCACTGAAGCTTTCTTT. This encodes CASSPGGALGTEAFF. The chain combines TRBV18 with TRBJ1-1; perhaps TRBD1 as D (5 bases). The length of the CDR3 is 15 residues. V was shortened by 6 bases and J by 4 bases, with 18 bases between the two germline ends. The germline V gene has CDR1 KGHSH and CDR2 LQKENI.

This clonotype is a singleton in its sample. This rearrangement joins TRBV9 to TRBJ1-3, with D possibly matching TRBD1 (5 bases). The CDR3 sequence is 17 residues long. V gave up 3 bases and J gave up 0 bases, with 16 bases separating them. Looked up from germline, CDR1 is SGDLS and CDR2 is YYNGEE. CDR3 DNA sequence: TGTGCCAGCAGCGCTGGGGACGGTCCTTACTCTGGAAACACCATATATTTT. Translation: CASSAGDGPYSGNTIYF.

The chain is built from TRBV9 and TRBJ1-1; TRBD1 aligns across 8 bases. The CDR3 is 15 amino acids. Germline-derived CDR1 and CDR2 are SGDLS and YYNGEE. J was trimmed by 2 bases and V by 6 bases; bases with no gene match: 9. The CDR3 region has the DNA TGTGCCAGCAACCCGGACAGGGACGAAAACACTGAAGCTTTCTTT. This translates into CASNPDRDENTEAFF. Drawing the rest from reference TRBV9 and TRBJ1-1, the complete variable domain is DSGVTQTPKHLITATGQRVTLRCSPRSGDLSVYWYQQSLDQGLQFLIQYYNGEERAKGNILERFSAQQFPDLHSELNLSSLELGDSALYFCASNPDRDENTEAFFGQGTRLTVV.

In its sample, this clonotype was seen a few times. The chain employs TRBV18 and TRBJ2-7; 8 bases are a match to TRBD1. V lost 4 bases, J lost 7 bases, and 9 bases stayed unmatched. Germline CDR1 is KGHSH and CDR2 is LQKENI. The CDR3 consists of 14 residues. Here the CDR3 DNA reads TGTGCCAGCTCACACTTCCAGGGGGCGAGGGAGCAGTACTTC. Residues: CASSHFQGAREQYF.

This clonotype has only a few counts. The chain joins TRBV7-9 to TRBJ2-3; 8 bases fit TRBD2. The V gene end was trimmed by 3 bases and the J gene end by 7 bases; junction bases not matched to a gene: 12. The CDR3 length is 16 residues. In germline, CDR1 is SEHNR, CDR2 FQNEAQ (reference sequence). The CDR3 protein is CASSLRTQREKNTQYF. Here the CDR3 DNA reads TGTGCCAGCAGCTTGAGGACACAGCGGGAGAAAAATACGCAGTATTTT.

This clonotype has a count of ten or more. This rearrangement joins TRBV5-1 to TRBJ2-1, with D perhaps matching TRBD1 (6 bases). The CDR3 extends over 14 amino acids. Germline values: CDR1 SGHRS, CDR2 YFSETQ. Trimming took 2 bases from V and 10 from J, leaving 16 bases between them. CDR3 coding DNA: TGCGCCAGCAGCTTAGGGACAACCGCCCGGGAGCAGTTCTTC. This sequence encodes CASSLGTTAREQFF.

This clonotype came up a few times. The V call is TRBV5-1, the J call TRBJ1-2; D remains ambiguous. V dropped 3 bases and J dropped 7 bases, with 13 bases sitting between them. The germline gives CDR1 SGHRS, CDR2 YFSETQ. The CDR3 contains 13 residues. The CDR3, as DNA: TGCGCCAGCAGCTCGGACGGTTCTGGTGGCTACACCTTC. Amino acids: CASSSDGSGGYTF.

The V gene is TRBV20-1, the J gene TRBJ2-1; D may be TRBD2 (5 bases). V was trimmed by 7 bases and J by 10 bases, leaving 17 bases between them. Germline V gives CDR1 DFQATT, CDR2 SNEGSKA (reference sequence). The CDR3 loop spans 12 amino acids. The DNA of the CDR3 is TGCAGTGTTGACGAGGGTCTCCGGGAGCAGTTCTTC. Translated, it gives CSVDEGLREQFF.

CDR3 amino acids: CATSDLQTPWNQPQHF. CDR3 coding DNA: TGTGCCACCAGTGATTTGCAAACCCCTTGGAATCAGCCCCAGCATTTT. The rearrangement joins TRBV24-1 to TRBJ1-5; D gene unclear. The V end was cut by 0 bases, the J end by 4 bases, with 12 bases between. The CDR3 spans 16 residues. CDR1 is KGHDR and CDR2 is SFDVKD in the germline V gene.

This clonotype has more than one count but fewer than ten. The V call is TRBV24-1, the J call TRBJ1-2; D is possibly TRBD1 (5 bases). The length of the CDR3 is 14 residues. V was pared by 3 bases and J by 11 bases, with 18 bases between. Germline CDR1 KGHDR, CDR2 SFDVKD. The CDR3 loop reads CATSDPRGDPGYTF. CDR3 in DNA: TGTGCCACCAGTGATCCTCGAGGGGACCCTGGGTACACCTTC.

The chain is built from TRBV4-1 and TRBJ1-1; 7 positions agree with TRBD1. This CDR3 region has 15 residues. V was clipped by 6 bases and J by 5 bases; unmatched bases: 12. Germline CDR1 and CDR2: MGHRA and YSYEKL. Here the CDR3 reads CASRRTETGKTEAFF. CDR3 bases: TGCGCCAGCAGGCGGACCGAGACAGGGAAGACTGAAGCTTTCTTT.

The chain links TRBV4-3 to TRBJ2-2; D may be TRBD1 (5 bases). V was trimmed by 3 bases and J by 1 base, leaving 12 bases between them. CDR3 length: 16 amino acids. Germline CDR1 is LGHNA and CDR2 is YSLEER. The DNA of the CDR3 is TGCGCCAGCAGCCACCAGCACGACAGGAACACCGGGGAGCTGTTTTTT. Amino acids: CASSHQHDRNTGELFF.

V is TRBV12-3 or TRBV12-4 and J is TRBJ2-6, with no clear D. With 3 bases removed from V and 4 bases from J, the gap between germline ends came to 4 bases. The CDR3 extends over 13 amino acids. The CDR3 DNA reads TGTGCCAGCAGTTTTGACGGGGCCAACGTCCTGACTTTC. It is translated as CASSFDGANVLTF.

This clonotype was observed a handful of times. This chain connects TRBV29-1 to TRBJ1-1, with D possibly matching TRBD1 (6 bases). Trimming took off 3 bases at V and 1 base at J, with 9 bases between the two ends. CDR1 is SQVTM and CDR2 is ANQGSEA in the germline V gene. The CDR3 extends over 13 amino acids. CDR3 nucleotides: TGCAGCGTTGAGGCAGGGGCGAACACTGAAGCTTTCTTT. Its translation: CSVEAGANTEAFF.

The sample holds a few counts of this clonotype. V and J are TRBV5-1 and TRBJ2-1; D is perhaps TRBD1 (7 bases). Germline V gene lookup returns CDR1 SGHRS and CDR2 YFSETQ. The CDR3 runs 15 residues. V lost 4 bases, J lost 2 bases, and 13 bases lay in between. The CDR3 nucleotides read TGCGCCAGCAGCGGGGCAGGGGGGCCCTACAATGAGCAGTTCTTC. Amino acids: CASSGAGGPYNEQFF.